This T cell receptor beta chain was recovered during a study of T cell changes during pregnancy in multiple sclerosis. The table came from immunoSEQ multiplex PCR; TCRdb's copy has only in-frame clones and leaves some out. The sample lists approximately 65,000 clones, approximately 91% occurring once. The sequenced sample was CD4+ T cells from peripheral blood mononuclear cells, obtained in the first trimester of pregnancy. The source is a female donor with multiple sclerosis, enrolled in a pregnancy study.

The CDR3 region is CASSPRTGGGGSNQPQHF. CDR3 nucleotides: TGTGCCAGTAGCCCCCGGACAGGGGGCGGAGGAAGCAATCAGCCCCAGCATTTT. The chain links TRBV19 to TRBJ1-5, with 11 bases fitting TRBD1. The CDR3 sequence is 18 residues long. Germline values: CDR1 LNHDA, CDR2 SQIVND (reference sequence). Trimming removed 6 bases from V and 1 base from J; junction bases left unmatched: 11. The variable domain in full, completed from reference TRBV19 and TRBJ1-5, reads DGGITQSPKYLFRKEGQNVTLSCEQNLNHDAMYWYRQDPGQGLRLIYYSQIVNDFQKGDIAEGYSVSREKKESFPLTVTSAQKNPTAFYLCASSPRTGGGGSNQPQHFGDGTRLSIL.